This TCR beta chain was identified in a study of graft-versus-host responses after intestinal transplantation. As for the study in general: Anti-thymocyte globulin induction was given to all recipients, followed by tacrolimus and steroids for 2 to 3 years.

Produced via immunoSEQ multiplex PCR; TCRdb's table is partial and in-frame only. The repertoire consists of around 100,000 clones, with just over 90% occurring once and the leading ten covering 0.23%. The germline V gene encodes CDR1 SGHDT and CDR2 YYEEEE. V was pared by 5 bases and J by 4 bases, with 15 bases between. The CDR3 has 14 residues. A remark on this clone: The antigen remains undetermined.

General study points: GvH clones turned up in recipient marrow; some had shown up first in ileum or blood.

This chain links TRBV5-6 with TRBJ2-5; either TRBD1 or TRBD2 may fit D (5 bases each). The starting material was unstimulated CD4+ T cells sorted from spleen or lymph node cells, obtained before transplant. This receptor was taken from a human donor who was the organ donor for an intestinal transplant. The CDR3: CASRTSAGAETQYF. CDR3 coding DNA: TGTGCCAGCAGAACGTCGGCCGGGGCAGAGACCCAGTACTTC.